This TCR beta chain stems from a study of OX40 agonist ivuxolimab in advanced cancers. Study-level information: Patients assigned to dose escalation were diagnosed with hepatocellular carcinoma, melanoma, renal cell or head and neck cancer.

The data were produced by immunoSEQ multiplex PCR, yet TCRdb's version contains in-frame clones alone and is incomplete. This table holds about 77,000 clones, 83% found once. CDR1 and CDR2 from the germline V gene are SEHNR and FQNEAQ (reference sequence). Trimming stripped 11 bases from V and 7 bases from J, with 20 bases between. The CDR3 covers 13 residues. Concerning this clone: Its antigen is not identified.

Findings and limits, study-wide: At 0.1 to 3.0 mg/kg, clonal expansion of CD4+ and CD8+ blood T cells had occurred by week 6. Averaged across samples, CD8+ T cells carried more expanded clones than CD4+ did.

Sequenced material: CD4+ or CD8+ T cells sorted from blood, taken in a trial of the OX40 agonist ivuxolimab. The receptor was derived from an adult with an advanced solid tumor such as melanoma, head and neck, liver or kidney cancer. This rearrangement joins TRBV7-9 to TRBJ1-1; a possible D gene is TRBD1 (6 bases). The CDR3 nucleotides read TGTGCCTGCCATGAAACAGGGATCAGTGAAGCTTTCTTT. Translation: CACHETGISEAFF.